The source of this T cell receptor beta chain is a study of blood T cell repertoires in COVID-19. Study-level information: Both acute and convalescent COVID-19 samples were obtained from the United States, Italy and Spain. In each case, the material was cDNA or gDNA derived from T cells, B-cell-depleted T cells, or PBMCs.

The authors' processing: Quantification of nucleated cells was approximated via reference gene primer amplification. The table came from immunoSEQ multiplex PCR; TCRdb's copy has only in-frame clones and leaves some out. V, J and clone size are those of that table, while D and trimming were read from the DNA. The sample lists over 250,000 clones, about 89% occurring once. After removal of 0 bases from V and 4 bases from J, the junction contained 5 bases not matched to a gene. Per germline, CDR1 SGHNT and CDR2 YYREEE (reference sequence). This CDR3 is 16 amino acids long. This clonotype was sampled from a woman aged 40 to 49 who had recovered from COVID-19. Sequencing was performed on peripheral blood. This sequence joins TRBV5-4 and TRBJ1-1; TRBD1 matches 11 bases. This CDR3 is CASSLVGQGASTEAFF. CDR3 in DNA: TGTGCCAGCAGCTTGGTAGGACAGGGGGCGAGCACTGAAGCTTTCTTT.